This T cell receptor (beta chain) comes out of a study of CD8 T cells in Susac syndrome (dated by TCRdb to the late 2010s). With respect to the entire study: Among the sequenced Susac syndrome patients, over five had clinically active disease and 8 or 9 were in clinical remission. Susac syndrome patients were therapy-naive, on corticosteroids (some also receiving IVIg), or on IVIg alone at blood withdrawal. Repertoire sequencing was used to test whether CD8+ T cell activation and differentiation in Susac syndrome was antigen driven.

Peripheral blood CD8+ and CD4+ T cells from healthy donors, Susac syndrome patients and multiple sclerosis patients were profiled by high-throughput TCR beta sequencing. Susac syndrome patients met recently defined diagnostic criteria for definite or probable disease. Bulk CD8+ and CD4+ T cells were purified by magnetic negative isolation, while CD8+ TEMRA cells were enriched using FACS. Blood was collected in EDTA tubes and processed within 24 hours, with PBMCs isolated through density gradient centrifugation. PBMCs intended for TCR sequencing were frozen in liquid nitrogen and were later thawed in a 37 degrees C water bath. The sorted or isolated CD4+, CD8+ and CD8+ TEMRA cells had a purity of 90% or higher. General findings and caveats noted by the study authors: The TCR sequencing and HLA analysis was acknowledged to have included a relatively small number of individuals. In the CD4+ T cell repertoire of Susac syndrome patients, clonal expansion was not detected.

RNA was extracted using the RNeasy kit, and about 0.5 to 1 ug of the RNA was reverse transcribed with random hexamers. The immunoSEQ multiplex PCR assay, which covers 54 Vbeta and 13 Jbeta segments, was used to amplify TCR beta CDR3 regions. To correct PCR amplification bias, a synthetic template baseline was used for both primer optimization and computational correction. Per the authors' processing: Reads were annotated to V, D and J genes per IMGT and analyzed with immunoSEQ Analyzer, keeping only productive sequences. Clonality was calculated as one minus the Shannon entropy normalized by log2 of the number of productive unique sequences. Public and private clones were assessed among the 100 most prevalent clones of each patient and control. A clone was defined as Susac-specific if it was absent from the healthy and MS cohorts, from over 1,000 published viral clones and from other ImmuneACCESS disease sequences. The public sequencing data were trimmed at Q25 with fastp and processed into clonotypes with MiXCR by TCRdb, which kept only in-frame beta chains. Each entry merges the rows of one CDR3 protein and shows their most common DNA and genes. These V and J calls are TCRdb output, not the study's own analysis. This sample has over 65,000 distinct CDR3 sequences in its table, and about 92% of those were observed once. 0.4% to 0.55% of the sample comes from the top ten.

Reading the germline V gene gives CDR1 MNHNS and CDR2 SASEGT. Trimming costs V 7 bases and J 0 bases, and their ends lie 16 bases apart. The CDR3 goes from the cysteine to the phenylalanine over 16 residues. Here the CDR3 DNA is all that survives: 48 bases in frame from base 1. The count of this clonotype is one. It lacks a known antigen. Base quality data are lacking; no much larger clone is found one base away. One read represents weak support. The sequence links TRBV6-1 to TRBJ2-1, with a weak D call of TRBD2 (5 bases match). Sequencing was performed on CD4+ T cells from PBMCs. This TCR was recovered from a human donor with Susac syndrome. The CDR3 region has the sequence CASMEAAASSYNEQFF. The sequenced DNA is TGTGCCAGCATGGAGGCAGCGGCTAGCTCCTACAATGAGCAGTTCTTC.